These 4 T cell receptor beta chains share one sample of origin, sequenced in a study of Graves' ophthalmopathy and Graves' hyperthyroidism. For repertoire sequencing, the TCR beta CDR3 regions were amplified from RNA transcripts. RT-PCR was first run with HTBI primers, then multiplex PCR in a second round. TCRdb redid the calling of the multiplex PCR reads with MiXCR, one entry per CDR3 protein. The table has 150,000 or so distinct CDR3 sequences, roughly two fifths seen once; the top ten hold around 5.5%. Sequencing was carried out using peripheral blood. These receptors were taken from a woman between 40 and 55 years old with Graves' ophthalmopathy.

Many counts were recorded for this clonotype. The rearrangement joins TRBV28 to TRBJ2-7; D is uncertain. The CDR3 loop spans 14 amino acids. V was trimmed by 8 bases and J by 2 bases, leaving 16 bases between them. CDR1 and CDR2 from the germline V gene are MDHEN and SYDVKM. The DNA for the CDR3 is TGTGCCAGCGGCAAACACGGAAGCCCCTACGAGCAGTACTTC. Residues: CASGKHGSPYEQYF.

This clonotype has a count of ten or more. CDR3 sequence (DNA): TGTGCCAGCAGTGAGGGCCGGGACTTAAGGATATACGGCTACACCTTC. Its protein is CASSEGRDLRIYGYTF. The chain combines TRBV2 with TRBJ1-2, with a tentative D call TRBD1 (5 bases). The CDR3 spans 16 residues. Between the trimmed V and J ends, which lost 3 bases and 8 bases, there was a span of 22 bases. Germline values: CDR1 SNHLY, CDR2 FYNNEI.

The gene calls are TRBV6-2 or TRBV6-3 and TRBJ1-2; D remains unclear. Germline-derived CDR1 and CDR2 are MNHEY and SVGEGT. The CDR3 covers 11 residues. V was pared by 8 bases and J by 10 bases, with 14 bases between. The CDR3 region is CASGLERDYTF. The CDR3, as DNA: TGTGCCAGCGGCCTAGAGAGGGACTACACCTTC.

This clonotype showed up many times. V gene TRBV5-6 combines with J gene TRBJ1-1; D is ambiguous. The length of the CDR3 is 14 residues. V was pared by 0 bases and J by 1 base, with 7 bases between. Germline CDR1 is SGHDT and CDR2 is YYEEEE. This CDR3 is CASSLALQNTEAFF. The CDR3 nucleotides are TGTGCCAGCAGCTTGGCGCTTCAGAACACTGAAGCTTTCTTT.